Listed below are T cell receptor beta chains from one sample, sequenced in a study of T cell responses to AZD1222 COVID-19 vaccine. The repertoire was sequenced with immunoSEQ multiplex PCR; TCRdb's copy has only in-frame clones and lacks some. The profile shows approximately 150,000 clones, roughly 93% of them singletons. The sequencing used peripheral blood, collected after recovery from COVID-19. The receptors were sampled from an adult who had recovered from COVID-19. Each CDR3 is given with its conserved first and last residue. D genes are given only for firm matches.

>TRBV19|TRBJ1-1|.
CASSITHRDIAFF
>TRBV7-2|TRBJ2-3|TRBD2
CASSFATSGRPYGQYF
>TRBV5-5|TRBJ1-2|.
CASSIGQTLNYGYTF
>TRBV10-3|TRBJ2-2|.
CAILTNTGELFF
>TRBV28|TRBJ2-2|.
CASIGGALNTGELFF
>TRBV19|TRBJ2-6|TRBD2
CASRIQGLAGVDVLTF
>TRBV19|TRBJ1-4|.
CASREDGAGNEKLFF
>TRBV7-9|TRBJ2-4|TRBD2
CASSTSGSGKNIQYF
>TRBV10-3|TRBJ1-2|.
CAISSRDTDGYTF
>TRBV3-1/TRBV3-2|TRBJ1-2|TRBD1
CASSRGQGAGYTF
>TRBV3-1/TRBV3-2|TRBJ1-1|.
CASSQGASTTSAFF
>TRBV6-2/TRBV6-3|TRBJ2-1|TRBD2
CASSDLAGPYNEQFF
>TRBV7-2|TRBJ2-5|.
CASSPLGGQTQYF
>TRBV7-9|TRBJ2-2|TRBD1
CASSPDRVNTGELFF
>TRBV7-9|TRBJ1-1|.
CASSLSVGTEAFF
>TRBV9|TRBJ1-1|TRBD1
CASSLLQGAEAFF
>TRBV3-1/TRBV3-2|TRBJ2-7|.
CASSPTAGRSYEQYF
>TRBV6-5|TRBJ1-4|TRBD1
CASSYRGSANEKLFF
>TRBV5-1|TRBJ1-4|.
CASSLEPIGGEKLFF
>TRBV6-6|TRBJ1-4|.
CASRAGNEKLFF
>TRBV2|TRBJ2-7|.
CASSELSFSYEQYF
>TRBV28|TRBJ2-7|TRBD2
CASSLGLAGTYEQYF
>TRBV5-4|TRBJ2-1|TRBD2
CASSPAGTSGNEQFF
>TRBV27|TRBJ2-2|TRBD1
CASSSGQVGSGELFF
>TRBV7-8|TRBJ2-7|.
CASSAGRLSYEQYF
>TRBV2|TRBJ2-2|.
CASISGLGELFF
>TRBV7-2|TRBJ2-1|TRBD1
CASSLGQGAYNEQFF
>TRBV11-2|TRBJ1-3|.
CASSLSGNTIYF
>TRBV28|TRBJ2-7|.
CASNFYTDREGYEQYF
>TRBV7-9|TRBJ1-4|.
CASSYGLTNEKLFF
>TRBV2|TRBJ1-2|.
CASMPGVDGYTF
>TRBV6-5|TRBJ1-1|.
CASSPGNTEAFF
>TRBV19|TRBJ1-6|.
CASSTNGVSPLHF
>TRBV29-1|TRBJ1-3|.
CSVEGPRDTIYF
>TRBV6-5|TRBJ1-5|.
CASRRGGDNQPQHF
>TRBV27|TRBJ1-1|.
CASSSGGRGTEAFF
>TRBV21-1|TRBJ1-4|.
CASSKERVRVATNEKLFF
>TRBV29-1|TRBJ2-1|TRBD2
CSVESPPAGDNEQFF
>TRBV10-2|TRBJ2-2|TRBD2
CASNWASGTGELFF
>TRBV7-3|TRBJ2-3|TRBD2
CASSYLRLAPVRTDTQYF
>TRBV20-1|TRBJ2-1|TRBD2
CSASLAEPEGIYNEQFF
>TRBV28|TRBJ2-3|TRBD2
CASSLWTSENTDTQYF
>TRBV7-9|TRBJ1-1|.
CASSFGAGEAFF
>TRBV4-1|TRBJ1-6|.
CASSQEYYTGPLHF
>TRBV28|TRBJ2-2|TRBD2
CASRRGTSSTGELFF
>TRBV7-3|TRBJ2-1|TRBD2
CASSLSGRGNNEQFF